Given below is one T cell receptor beta chain in context. This sample was taken from a study of cytomegalovirus exposure and HLA in healthy donors. CDR1 and CDR2 from the germline V gene are MDHEN and SYDVKM. The V and J ends lost 7 bases and 2 bases respectively, with 12 bases between them. This CDR3 is 13 amino acids long. 60 Vbeta and 13 Jbeta primers were used in PCR. Profiling relied on immunoSEQ multiplex PCR, and the TCRdb table lists in-frame clones only, not all of them. The sample yields approximately 90,000 clones, around 75% seen once. Source material: PBMCs. The V call is TRBV28, the J call TRBJ2-7, with D tentatively TRBD2 (5 bases). The source of this sequence is a man between 40 and 49 years old in good health and CMV-seronegative. CDR3: CASMLTGTYEQYF. As DNA, the CDR3 is TGTGCCAGCATGTTGACGGGGACCTACGAGCAGTACTTC.